Each of the 30 T cell receptor beta chains below was sequenced from the same sample in a study of shared clonotypes between healthy human individuals (dated by TCRdb to 2018 to 2021). The method behind the library was the immunoSEQ multiplex PCR assay. This immuneACCESS table, as held by TCRdb, lists in-frame sequences with V and J called but not all clones. Of the missing ones, under half trace to an unresolved V gene in checked studies; the others have no known cause. The sample profile shows some 2.4 million clones; approximately 93% of them were found once. Jointly, the top ten make up 0.36% of the sample. Sequencing was done on a sample of naive CD4+ T cells from PBMCs. The cell subset or site label, read with the paper, signifies: CD45RA+ positively selected. Receptors were obtained from a man younger than 35 in good health. Some clones in this sample may be carry-over from other donors' samples.

In regard to this clone: Other nucleotide sequences from this sample produce the same CDR3. The chain employs TRBV9 and TRBJ1-1; weak D call: TRBD1 (5 bases). This CDR3 is built from 13 residues. Trimming shortened V by 3 bases and J by 3 bases, and 9 bases separated the two germline ends. CDR1 and CDR2 (germline): SGDLS, YYNGEE. CDR3 sequence reads: CASSAQGDTEAFF. CDR3 sequence (DNA): TGTGCCAGCAGCGCCCAGGGTGACACTGAAGCTTTCTTT.

The rearrangement links TRBV21-1 to TRBJ1-1. TRBV21-1 is marked as a pseudogene. CDR3 length: 15 amino acids. For the CDR3, the DNA is TGTGCCAGCAGCCAAAGCGTACGGCGGGTCACTGAAGCTTTCTTT. Protein: CASSQSVRRVTEAFF.

The chain uses TRBV9 and TRBJ1-4; D gene ambiguous. Trimming pared 0 bases from V and 8 bases from J, leaving 14 bases between. This CDR3 is built from 15 residues. Germline V gene sequence: CDR1 SGDLS, CDR2 YYNGEE. The CDR3 sequence is CASSVGRGNPEKLFF. The CDR3 DNA reads as TGTGCCAGCAGCGTAGGTCGGGGAAATCCGGAAAAACTGTTTTTT.

Comments on this clone: Other DNA sequences in the same sample also yield this CDR3. The rearrangement uses TRBV18 and TRBJ2-3; 9 nucleotides agree with TRBD2. Germline lookup yields CDR1 KGHSH and CDR2 LQKENI. V trimming: 6 bases; J trimming: 0 bases; junction bases outside the gene matches: 4. The CDR3 runs 15 residues. The CDR3 bases are TGTGCCAGCTCGCCGACTAGCGGTAGCACAGATACGCAGTATTTT. Translating gives CASSPTSGSTDTQYF.

The genes are TRBV5-1 and TRBJ2-7; D not certain. Trimming took 0 bases from V and 5 from J, leaving 6 bases between them. The germline gives CDR1 SGHRS, CDR2 YFSETQ. The CDR3 contains 12 residues. The CDR3 coding sequence is TGCGCCAGCAGCTTGGACGTAAACGAGCAGTACTTC. Residues: CASSLDVNEQYF.

The chain recombines TRBV14 with TRBJ2-7; D possibly corresponds to TRBD1 (6 bases). The CDR3 has 14 residues. Germline CDR1 SGHDN, CDR2 FVKESK. V was shortened by 4 bases and J by 4 bases, with 14 bases between the two germline ends. The CDR3: CASSRGPGNYEQYF. DNA of the CDR3: TGTGCCAGCAGCCGGGGGCCCGGGAATTACGAGCAGTACTTC.

The rearrangement uses TRBV6-4 and TRBJ1-5; maybe TRBD1 (5 bases). CDR1 and CDR2 (germline): MRHNA, SNTAGT. The CDR3 length is 13 residues. V lost 5 bases and J 7 bases, leaving 12 bases between the germline ends. The CDR3: CASSLGLGQPQHF. DNA of the CDR3: TGTGCCAGCAGTCTGGGGCTAGGGCAGCCCCAGCATTTT.

The V gene is TRBV29-1, the J gene TRBJ2-7; D possibly matches TRBD1 or TRBD2 (5 bases each). Germline V gene data show CDR1 as SQVTM and CDR2 as ANQGSEA. V shed 4 bases and J shed 2 bases, with 9 bases lying between them. The CDR3 consists of 12 residues. The CDR3: CSVGGVPYEQYF. In DNA form, the CDR3 reads TGCAGCGTTGGAGGGGTCCCCTACGAGCAGTACTTC.

This clone has only one observation. CDR3 bases: TGTGCCAGCAGGAAGGGAGGGGGGAGAAATGGCTACACCTTC. The encoded protein is CASRKGGGRNGYTF. The rearrangement uses TRBV6-5 and TRBJ1-2, with D possibly matching TRBD1 (6 bases). Per germline, CDR1 MNHEY and CDR2 SVGAGI. The CDR3 runs to 14 residues. V dropped 6 bases and J dropped 6 bases, with 17 bases sitting between them.

This clone was counted a few times. The same CDR3 also results from other DNA sequences found in this sample. The V and J genes are TRBV28 and TRBJ2-2; D is uncertain. CDR1 MDHEN and CDR2 SYDVKM come from the germline V gene. V lost 4 bases and J lost 0, with 0 bases in between. The CDR3 loop spans 12 amino acids. Here the CDR3 reads CASSSNTGELFF. Here the CDR3 DNA reads TGTGCCAGCAGTTCGAACACCGGGGAGCTGTTTTTT.

V gene TRBV14 combines with J gene TRBJ2-7, with 10 bases that match TRBD2. CDR1 and CDR2 from the germline V gene are SGHDN and FVKESK. Trimming cost V 4 bases and J 5 bases; bases outside gene matches: 5. The CDR3 is made up of 14 amino acids. The CDR3 DNA reads as TGTGCCAGCAGCCTACTAGCGGGATTCCACGAGCAGTACTTC. This translates into CASSLLAGFHEQYF.

This rearrangement joins TRBV28 to TRBJ2-1; D assignment may be TRBD1 or TRBD2 (5 bases each). The germline V and J ends were trimmed by 3 bases and 6 bases, with 18 bases remaining between them. Germline V gene data show CDR1 as MDHEN and CDR2 as SYDVKM. This CDR3 comprises 16 residues. The CDR3 sequence: CASSFSLFPGGNEQFF. The DNA of the CDR3 is TGTGCCAGCAGTTTTTCCCTCTTCCCTGGGGGCAATGAGCAGTTCTTC.

This clone was picked up one time. The genes are TRBV6-1 and TRBJ1-5; no definite D call. Trimming cost V 6 bases and J 9 bases, with 18 bases left between them. This CDR3 spans 14 amino acids. Per the germline V gene, CDR1 is MNHNS and CDR2 is SASEGT. DNA for the CDR3: TGTGCCAGCAGCTCACGACGGGGTGAGGGGCCCCAGCATTTT. Translation: CASSSRRGEGPQHF.

This clone was picked up one time. This chain connects TRBV18 to TRBJ2-4; D assignment may be TRBD1 or TRBD2 (5 bases each). The length of the CDR3 is 14 residues. Per the germline V gene, CDR1 is KGHSH and CDR2 is LQKENI. Trimming cost V 1 base and J 6 bases, with 10 bases left between them. The CDR3 here is CASSPQTGGNIQYF. The DNA for the CDR3 is TGTGCCAGCTCACCACAAACAGGAGGAAACATTCAGTACTTC.

The V and J genes are TRBV19 and TRBJ2-6, with TRBD1 identical over 9 bases. The CDR3 loop spans 17 amino acids. Unmatched junction bases numbered 5, after V lost 3 bases and J lost 2 bases. Germline-derived CDR1 and CDR2 are LNHDA and SQIVND (reference sequence). Written as DNA, the CDR3 is TGTGCCAGTAGTATCCAAACAGGGGGCCCTGGGGCCAACGTCCTGACTTTC. Translation gives CASSIQTGGPGANVLTF.

The rearrangement uses TRBV10-1 and TRBJ2-3; the D gene is possibly TRBD1 (5 bases). This CDR3 region has 14 residues. The germline V gene has CDR1 WNHNN and CDR2 SYGVQD (reference sequence). The V end lost 6 bases, the J end lost 8 bases, and 18 bases lay between the germline ends. The CDR3 here is CASRDDRMSSTQYF. CDR3 nucleotide sequence: TGCGCCAGCAGGGACGACAGAATGTCTTCTACGCAGTATTTT.

V usage is TRBV15 and J usage is TRBJ1-2; D is perhaps TRBD1 (6 bases). The CDR3 extends over 15 amino acids. With 1 base removed from V and 8 bases from J, the gap between germline ends came to 17 bases. CDR1 LNHNV and CDR2 YYDKDF come from the germline V gene (reference sequence). CDR3 sequence: CATSRGGRGADGYTF. The CDR3 coding sequence is TGTGCCACCAGCAGAGGTGGCAGGGGTGCGGACGGCTACACCTTC. Full variable domain (missing parts from reference TRBV15 and TRBJ1-2): DAMVIQNPRYQVTQFGKPVTLSCSQTLNHNVMYWYQQKSSQAPKLLFHYYDKDFNNEADTPDNFQSRRPNTSFCFLDIRSPGLGDTAMYLCATSRGGRGADGYTFGSGTRLTVV.

This clone was seen a single time. This chain links TRBV28 with TRBJ1-1; D is possibly TRBD1 (5 bases). The CDR3 length is 15 residues. Germline V lookup: CDR1 MDHEN, CDR2 SYDVKM. Between the trimmed V and J ends, which lost 2 bases and 3 bases, there was a span of 13 bases. Here the CDR3 DNA reads TGTGCCAGCAGTTTAGGCGGGACTTATGACACTGAAGCTTTCTTT. Its protein product is CASSLGGTYDTEAFF.

The V gene is TRBV30, the J gene TRBJ2-3; D remains ambiguous. CDR3 size: 13 residues. V gave up 4 bases and J gave up 3 bases, with 11 bases separating them. Germline V gene lookup returns CDR1 GTSNPN and CDR2 SVGIG (reference sequence). CDR3: CAWTRCRTDTQYF. CDR3 in DNA: TGTGCCTGGACGCGGTGTAGGACAGATACGCAGTATTTT.

V is TRBV5-1 and J is TRBJ2-1, with 9 positions matching TRBD1. V lost 1 base to trimming and J lost 6 bases; unmatched junction nucleotides: 2. This CDR3 is 14 amino acids long. Germline V gene sequence: CDR1 SGHRS, CDR2 YFSETQ. In DNA form, the CDR3 reads TGCGCCAGCAGCTTGTCGACAGGGGGCAATGAGCAGTTCTTC. This sequence encodes CASSLSTGGNEQFF.

V is TRBV6-5 and J is TRBJ1-3; D call uncertain. The germline V gene encodes CDR1 MNHEY and CDR2 SVGAGI. CDR3 length: 13 residues. Trimming took 1 base from V and 3 from J, leaving 4 bases between them. The CDR3 DNA is TGTGCCAGCAGTTACTTCGATGGAAACACCATATATTTT. It codes for CASSYFDGNTIYF.

The V call is TRBV7-2, the J call TRBJ2-3; weak D call: TRBD1 (5 bases). This CDR3 has 14 amino acids. V lost 5 bases, J lost 0 bases, and 9 bases lay in between. Per the germline V gene, CDR1 is SGHTA and CDR2 is FQGNSA. The CDR3 reads CASSRDRSTDTQYF. The CDR3 DNA reads as TGTGCCAGCAGCCGAGACAGAAGCACAGATACGCAGTATTTT.

This chain links TRBV27 with TRBJ2-3; 9 bases match TRBD2. The length of the CDR3 is 17 residues. V lost 5 bases and J lost 6; bases outside the gene matches: 15. CDR1 is MNHEY, CDR2 SMNVEV, per germline (reference sequence). CDR3 amino acids: CASSPGPWAGGPDTQYF. DNA of the CDR3: TGTGCCAGCAGTCCCGGGCCGTGGGCGGGAGGGCCGGATACGCAGTATTTT.

V gene TRBV30 combines with J gene TRBJ1-6; 10 positions match TRBD1. This CDR3 has 15 residues. Germline CDR1 GTSNPN, CDR2 SVGIG (reference sequence). V dropped 5 bases and J dropped 7; count of bases not matched to a gene: 8. The CDR3 here is CAWDLQGQGNSPLHF. CDR3 coding DNA: TGTGCCTGGGACTTACAGGGACAGGGGAATTCACCCCTCCACTTT.

The rearrangement links TRBV30 to TRBJ1-1; D gene ambiguous. V gave up 2 bases and J gave up 1 base, with 8 bases separating them. Looked up from germline, CDR1 is GTSNPN and CDR2 is SVGIG (reference sequence). The CDR3 runs 13 residues. The CDR3, as DNA: TGTGCCTGGAGTTGGGTCCCGAACACTGAAGCTTTCTTT. It translates to CAWSWVPNTEAFF. Variable domain in full (rest from reference TRBV30 and TRBJ1-1): SQTIHQWPATLVQPVGSPLSLECTVEGTSNPNLYWYRQAAGRGLQLLFYSVGIGQISSEVPQNLSASRPQDRQFILSSKKLLLSDSGFYLCAWSWVPNTEAFFGQGTRLTVV.

The rearrangement joins TRBV27 to TRBJ2-5; 13 bases are shared with TRBD2. After removal of 6 bases from V and 3 bases from J, the junction contained 7 bases not matched to a gene. In germline, CDR1 is MNHEY, CDR2 SMNVEV (reference sequence). The CDR3 has 16 residues. Here the CDR3 reads CASSHTSGRAKETQYF. The CDR3 region has the DNA TGTGCCAGCAGCCATACTAGCGGGAGGGCAAAAGAGACCCAGTACTTC.

This clone has just a few counts. The rearrangement uses TRBV30 and TRBJ1-1, with no clear D. V lost 1 base to trimming and J lost 5 bases, with 11 bases between them. CDR3 length: 13 amino acids. Germline-derived CDR1 and CDR2 are GTSNPN and SVGIG (reference sequence). The CDR3 here is CAWSGGMGTEAFF. In nucleotides, the CDR3 is TGTGCCTGGAGTGGGGGAATGGGGACTGAAGCTTTCTTT. Full variable domain (remainder filled in from reference TRBV30 and TRBJ1-1): SQTIHQWPATLVQPVGSPLSLECTVEGTSNPNLYWYRQAAGRGLQLLFYSVGIGQISSEVPQNLSASRPQDRQFILSSKKLLLSDSGFYLCAWSGGMGTEAFFGQGTRLTVV.

This chain connects TRBV28 to TRBJ1-2; TRBD1 is a possible D gene (5 bases). The V gene's germline CDR1 is MDHEN and CDR2 SYDVKM. Trimming left V 6 bases short and J 6 bases short, with 14 bases between. The CDR3 has 13 residues. As DNA, the CDR3 is TGTGCCAGCAGGGAGACAGAATGGAATGGCTACACCTTC. It specifies CASRETEWNGYTF.

The V and J genes are TRBV30 and TRBJ1-6, with a possible D match to TRBD1 (5 bases). Germline values: CDR1 GTSNPN, CDR2 SVGIG (reference sequence). Trimming left V 4 bases short and J 7 bases short, with 17 bases between. The CDR3 is made up of 15 amino acids. CDR3 coding DNA: TGTGCCTGGAACGTGGTTCGGGGGAAAAATTCACCCCTCCACTTT. Its protein is CAWNVVRGKNSPLHF. Based on the CDR3 plus reference TRBV30 and TRBJ1-6, the full variable domain is SQTIHQWPATLVQPVGSPLSLECTVEGTSNPNLYWYRQAAGRGLQLLFYSVGIGQISSEVPQNLSASRPQDRQFILSSKKLLLSDSGFYLCAWNVVRGKNSPLHFGNGTRLTVT.

J is TRBJ2-5 and V is TRBV5-3; no definite D call. TRBV5-3 is placed among ORFs of uncertain function. Trimming removed 0 bases at V and 2 bases at J, with 11 bases between. This CDR3 region has 15 residues. CDR3 loop: CARSLVVWGQETQYF. The CDR3 nucleotides read TGTGCCAGAAGCTTGGTCGTCTGGGGTCAAGAGACCCAGTACTTC.